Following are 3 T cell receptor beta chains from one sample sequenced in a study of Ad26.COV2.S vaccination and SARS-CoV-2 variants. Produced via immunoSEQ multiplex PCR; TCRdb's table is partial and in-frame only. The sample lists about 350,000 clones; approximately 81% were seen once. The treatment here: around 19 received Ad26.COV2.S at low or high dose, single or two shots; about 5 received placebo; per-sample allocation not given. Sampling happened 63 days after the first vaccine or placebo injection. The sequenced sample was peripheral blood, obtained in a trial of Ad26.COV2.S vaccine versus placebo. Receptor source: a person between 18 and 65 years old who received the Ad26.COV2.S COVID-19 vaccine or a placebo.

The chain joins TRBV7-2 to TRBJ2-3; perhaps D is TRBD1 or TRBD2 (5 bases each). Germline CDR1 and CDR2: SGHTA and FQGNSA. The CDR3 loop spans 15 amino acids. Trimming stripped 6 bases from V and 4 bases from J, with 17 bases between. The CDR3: CASRPQAPGADTQYF. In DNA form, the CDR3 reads TGTGCCAGCAGGCCACAGGCTCCCGGGGCAGATACGCAGTATTTT. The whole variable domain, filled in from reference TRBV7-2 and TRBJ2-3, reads GAGVSQSPSNKVTEKGKDVELRCDPISGHTALYWYRQSLGQGLEFLIYFQGNSAPDKSGLPSDRFSAERTGGSVSTLTIQRTQQEDSAVYLCASRPQAPGADTQYFGPGTRLTVL.

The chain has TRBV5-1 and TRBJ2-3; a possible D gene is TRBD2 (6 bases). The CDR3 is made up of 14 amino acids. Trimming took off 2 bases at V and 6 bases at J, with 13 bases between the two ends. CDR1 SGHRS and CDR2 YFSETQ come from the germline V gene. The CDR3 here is CASSLDWGRDTQYF. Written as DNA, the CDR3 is TGCGCCAGCAGCTTAGACTGGGGGAGGGATACGCAGTATTTT.

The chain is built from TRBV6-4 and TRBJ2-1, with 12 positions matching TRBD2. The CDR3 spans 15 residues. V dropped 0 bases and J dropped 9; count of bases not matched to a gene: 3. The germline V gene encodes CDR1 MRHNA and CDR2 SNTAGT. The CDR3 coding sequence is TGTGCCAGCAGTGACTCGGCTAGCGGGAGGGGTGAGCAGTTCTTC. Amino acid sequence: CASSDSASGRGEQFF.